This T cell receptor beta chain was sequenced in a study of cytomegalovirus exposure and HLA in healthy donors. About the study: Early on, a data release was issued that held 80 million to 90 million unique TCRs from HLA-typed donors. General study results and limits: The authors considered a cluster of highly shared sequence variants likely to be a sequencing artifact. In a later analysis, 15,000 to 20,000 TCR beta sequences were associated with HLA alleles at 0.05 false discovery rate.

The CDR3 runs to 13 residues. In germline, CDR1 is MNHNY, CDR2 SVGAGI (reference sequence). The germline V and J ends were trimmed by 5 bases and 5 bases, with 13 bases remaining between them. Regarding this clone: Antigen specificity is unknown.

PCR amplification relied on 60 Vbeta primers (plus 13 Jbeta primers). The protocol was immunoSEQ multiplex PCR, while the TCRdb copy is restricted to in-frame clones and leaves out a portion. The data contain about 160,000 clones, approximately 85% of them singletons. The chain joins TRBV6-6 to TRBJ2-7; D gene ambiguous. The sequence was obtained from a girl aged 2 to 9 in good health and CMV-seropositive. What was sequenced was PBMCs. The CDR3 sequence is CASSPKTLNEQYF. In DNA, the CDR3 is TGTGCCAGCAGTCCCAAGACTCTAAACGAGCAGTACTTC.